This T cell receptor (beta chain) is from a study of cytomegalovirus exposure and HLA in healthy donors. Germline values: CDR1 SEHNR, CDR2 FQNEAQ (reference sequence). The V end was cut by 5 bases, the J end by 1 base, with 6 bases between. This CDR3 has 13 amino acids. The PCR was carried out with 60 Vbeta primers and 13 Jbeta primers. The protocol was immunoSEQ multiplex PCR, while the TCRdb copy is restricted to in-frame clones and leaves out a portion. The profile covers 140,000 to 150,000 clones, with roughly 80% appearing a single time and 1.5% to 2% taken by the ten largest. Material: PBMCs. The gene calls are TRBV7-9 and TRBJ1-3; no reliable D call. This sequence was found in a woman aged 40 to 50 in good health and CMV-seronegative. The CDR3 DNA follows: TGTGCCAGCAGCCTGTTGTCTGGAAACACCATATATTTT. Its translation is CASSLLSGNTIYF.